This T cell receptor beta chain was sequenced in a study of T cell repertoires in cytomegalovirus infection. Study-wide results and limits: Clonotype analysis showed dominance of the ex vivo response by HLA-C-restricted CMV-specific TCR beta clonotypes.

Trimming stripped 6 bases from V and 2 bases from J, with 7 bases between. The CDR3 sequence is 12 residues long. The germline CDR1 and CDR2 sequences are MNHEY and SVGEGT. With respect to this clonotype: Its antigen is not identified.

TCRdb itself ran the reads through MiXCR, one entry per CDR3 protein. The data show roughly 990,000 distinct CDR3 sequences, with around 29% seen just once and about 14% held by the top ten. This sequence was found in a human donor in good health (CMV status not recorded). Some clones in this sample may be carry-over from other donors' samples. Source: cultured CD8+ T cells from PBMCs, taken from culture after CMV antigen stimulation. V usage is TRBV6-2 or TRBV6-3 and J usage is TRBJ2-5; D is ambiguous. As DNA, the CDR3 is TGTGCCAGCAGAATCGGGCAAGAGACCCAGTACTTC. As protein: CASRIGQETQYF.